This T cell receptor (beta chain) emerged from a study of T cell responses to AZD1222 COVID-19 vaccine listed by TCRdb under 2021. Notes on the research overall: TCR sequencing was performed for about 240 trial participants, of whom around 200 were given two doses of AZD1222 and around 26 were given two doses of MenACWY control vaccine. Trial participants were enrolled by age into subgroups of 18-55, 56-69 and 70-plus years, and approximately 150, 30 and 60 TCR-sequenced participants, respectively, were included in these subgroups. The study at large found these results: Vaccine-associated CD4 TCRs spanned the whole spike protein, with dominant responses in regions 160-218 and 743-854. Nearly half of unique spike-specific TCRs reportedly recognized epitopes outside regions mutated in the B.1.351 and B.1.1.7 variants. The 56-69-year group was small, and its depth increase did not reach significance, likely because of low power. Conclusions about previously exposed vaccinees are limited because only five to seven AZD1222 recipients were SARS-CoV-2 seropositive at baseline. Because no day 14 peak-response samples were available, repertoires were characterized only after the peak T cell response. Most participants were white British and females outnumbered males, and the authors suggested that clonal diversity may have been underestimated. A significant rise in spike-specific TCR breadth and depth was observed after two AZD1222 doses relative to day 0 and relative to MenACWY recipients.

The cysteine opens and the phenylalanine closes a CDR3 of 13 amino acids. This entry keeps only the CDR3 DNA: 39 bases, framed from base 1. Trimming accounts for 3 bases at V and 5 bases at J, while the number of junction bases matched to no gene is 2. CDR1 is given as LGHDT and CDR2 as YNNKEL, both from the germline V gene (reference sequence). Read against the paper, the sample's time point label means: about 28 days (+/-7) after the second vaccine dose. Interpreted using the paper, the treatment or condition label stands for: meningococcal conjugate vaccine given as trial control. Vaccinee samples were obtained from the UK trials COV001 and COV002, which included a single-blind randomized controlled phase 2/3 trial of AZD1222 (ChAdOx1 nCoV-19) in healthy adults. Trial participant PBMC samples were collected at day 0 and day 28 after the second dose for TCRbeta chain sequencing. The CDR3 regions of human TCRbeta chains were subjected to immunosequencing. In the original analysis: Repertoire TCRs were checked for matches against a reference library of SARS-CoV-2-specific TCRs that had been generated using the MIRA antigen-specificity platform. Breadth was defined as the fraction of unique TCRs that were SARS-CoV-2-associated, and depth was defined as the fraction of total T cells that were SARS-CoV-2-associated. Using the MIRA data, every spike-specific TCR was mapped to the spike region that the TCR reacted to and assigned to either a CD4 or a CD8 class. Log10-transformed breadth and depth values were compared by one-way ANOVA with Sidak's multiple comparisons tests. TCRdb retrieved this table from immuneACCESS and kept in-frame rearrangements only. Not all clones are present; in checked studies, unresolved V genes account for under half, and no reason is known for the remainder. Clone size and the V and J calls come from that table; the DNA yielded D and trimming. For this sample there are some 190,000 clones; around 94% appear just once. Around 1.5% of the sample rests with the top ten.

To note about this clone: The antigen this receptor binds is unknown. Base qualities are not provided; no much larger clone lies one nucleotide away.

Sample: peripheral blood, taken 28 days after the second dose of the MenACWY control vaccine. This TCR derives from an adult who received the MenACWY meningococcal vaccine as a control. Recombination connected TRBV3-1 (or the pseudogene TRBV3-2) to TRBJ1-1; TRBD1 aligns with 8 central bases. CDR3 sequence: CASSQQGATEAFF. The sequenced DNA is TGTGCCAGCAGCCAGCAGGGGGCAACTGAAGCTTTCTTT.